The 23 T cell receptor beta chains below were found in one sample sequenced in a study of identical twins (TCRdb year 2016). Library preparation was by 5' RACE. Reads for this sample came from an Illumina HiSeq 2000. The public reads were reprocessed in TCRdb via fastp at Q25 and MiXCR, keeping in-frame beta chains. Under each unique CDR3 protein, matching rows form one entry showing the most common genes and DNA. The sample has hundreds of thousands of distinct CDR3 sequences on record, 21% of them singletons. The top ten hold roughly 4.3% of the sample. This sample also appeared in a second study, on T cells expressing NK-cell markers.

Sequencing was performed on PBMCs. The receptors derive from a young woman in good health.

In this sample, this clonotype turned up many times. This chain's CDR3 is CASSLAGGMNTGELFF. CDR3 sequence (DNA): TGTGCCAGCAGCTTGGCAGGCGGGATGAACACCGGGGAGCTGTTTTTT. The chain is built from TRBV5-4 and TRBJ2-2, with D possibly TRBD2 on 6 matching bases. CDR1 is SGHNT and CDR2 is YYREEE in the germline V gene (reference sequence). The CDR3 is 16 residues long. V lost 0 bases and J lost 1, with 10 bases in between. The whole variable domain, filled in from reference TRBV5-4 and TRBJ2-2, reads ETGVTQSPTHLIKTRGQQVTLRCSSQSGHNTVSWYQQALGQGPQFIFQYYREEENGRGNFPPRFSGLQFPNYSSELNVNALELDDSALYLCASSLAGGMNTGELFFGEGSRLTVL.

The rearrangement joins TRBV7-9 to TRBJ2-1; possible D gene TRBD2, 5 bases. CDR3 size: 16 residues. Deletions cut 1 base from V and 7 bases from J, with 17 bases between. Germline V gene sequence: CDR1 SEHNR, CDR2 FQNEAQ (reference sequence). DNA of the CDR3: TGTGCCAGCAGCTTAGGGCCAGCGGAGCACCTAAATGAGCAGTTCTTC. Protein product: CASSLGPAEHLNEQFF.

V and J are TRBV20-1 and TRBJ2-1, with TRBD2 identical over 7 bases. The CDR3 has 12 amino acids. V gave up 3 bases and J gave up 6 bases; unmatched junction bases: 2. Germline V lookup: CDR1 DFQATT, CDR2 SNEGSKA (reference sequence). The CDR3 coding sequence is TGCAGTGCTAGTGGGAGGGTCAATGAGCAGTTCTTC. As protein: CSASGRVNEQFF.

The table lists this clonotype with a few counts. The gene calls are TRBV29-1 and TRBJ2-7, with D possibly TRBD1 on 5 matching bases. CDR3 size: 13 residues. Trimming left V 6 bases short and J 3 bases short, with 15 bases between. Germline V gene sequence: CDR1 SQVTM, CDR2 ANQGSEA. CDR3 sequence: CSVHADSRYEQYF. DNA for the CDR3: TGCAGCGTCCACGCTGACAGTCGCTACGAGCAGTACTTC.

The V call is TRBV5-1, the J call TRBJ2-1; 12 nucleotides match TRBD2. Germline V gives CDR1 SGHRS, CDR2 YFSETQ. The V gene end was trimmed by 4 bases and the J gene end by 4 bases; junction bases not matched to a gene: 6. The CDR3 loop spans 16 amino acids. The CDR3, as DNA: TGCGCCAGCAGCGGCTGGACTAGCGGGATGTACAATGAGCAGTTCTTC. This encodes CASSGWTSGMYNEQFF.

This clonotype has more than one count but fewer than ten. This sequence joins TRBV27 and TRBJ2-3; 12 bases are shared with TRBD2. V was pared by 5 bases and J by 4 bases, with 7 bases of the junction left unmatched. This CDR3 has 16 residues. Germline lookup yields CDR1 MNHEY and CDR2 SMNVEV (reference sequence). The CDR3 loop reads CASSTGLAGRPDTQYF. The CDR3 DNA reads as TGTGCCAGCAGTACGGGACTAGCGGGTAGGCCAGATACGCAGTATTTT.

This clonotype appeared a few times. J is TRBJ1-5 and V is TRBV4-3; D call uncertain. V dropped 1 base and J dropped 5 bases, with 6 bases sitting between them. Per the germline V gene, CDR1 is LGHNA and CDR2 is YSLEER. This CDR3 is built from 13 residues. CDR3 DNA sequence: TGCGCCAGCAGCCAAGTGGTTGATCAGCCCCAGCATTTT. Amino acid sequence: CASSQVVDQPQHF.

The chain joins TRBV20-1 to TRBJ2-5; either TRBD1 or TRBD2 may supply D (5 bases each). Germline CDR1 reads DFQATT; CDR2 reads SNEGSKA (reference sequence). V shed 6 bases and J shed 1 base, with 12 bases lying between them. The CDR3 length is 13 residues. The CDR3, as DNA: TGCAGTGCCGTCCGGGACCGCCAAGAGACCCAGTACTTC. Residues: CSAVRDRQETQYF.

There are many counts of this clonotype. V is TRBV7-2 and J is TRBJ2-3; 10 bases are shared with TRBD2. V lost 4 bases and J lost 13; bases outside the gene matches: 8. The CDR3 extends over 13 amino acids. CDR1 is SGHTA, CDR2 FQGNSA, per germline. Written as DNA, the CDR3 is TGTGCCAGCAGCTCATCCCACGGGACTAGCGAGTATTTT. Translating gives CASSSSHGTSEYF.

The rearrangement links TRBV4-1 to TRBJ2-3; D gene unclear. Germline V gene sequence: CDR1 MGHRA, CDR2 YSYEKL. The V gene lost 1 base and the J gene lost 3 bases, with 20 bases spanning the gap. The CDR3 is 18 residues long. CDR3 in amino acids: CASSQARNVASLTDTQYF. For the CDR3, the DNA is TGCGCCAGCAGCCAAGCTCGTAATGTTGCGTCCTTAACAGATACGCAGTATTTT.

CDR3 bases: TGTGCCAGCAGGGGTTACGGCGAGGCGCAGTATTTT. Its translation is CASRGYGEAQYF. The chain has TRBV2 and TRBJ2-3; D remains ambiguous. CDR1 and CDR2 (germline): SNHLY, FYNNEI. V was cut by 6 bases and J by 10 bases, with 14 bases left in between. This CDR3 comprises 12 residues.

This clonotype was picked up a small number of times. The chain uses TRBV20-1 and TRBJ2-4; 11 bases match TRBD2. V lost 2 bases to trimming and J lost 13 bases; unmatched junction nucleotides: 13. This CDR3 is 15 amino acids long. Germline loops: CDR1 DFQATT, CDR2 SNEGSKA (reference sequence). The CDR3 DNA reads TGCAGTGCTAGATCCGCGTTGACTAGCGGGGTAGTGCAGTACTTC. Its protein is CSARSALTSGVVQYF.

This clonotype appeared a few times. V gene TRBV20-1 combines with J gene TRBJ2-7; 7 bases are a match to TRBD1. The CDR3 consists of 16 residues. Germline CDR1 is DFQATT and CDR2 is SNEGSKA (reference sequence). The V gene end was trimmed by 1 base and the J gene end by 3 bases; junction bases not matched to a gene: 12. The CDR3 loop reads CSARGPKTGNFYEQYF. The CDR3 DNA sequence: TGCAGTGCTAGAGGTCCGAAGACAGGGAATTTCTACGAGCAGTACTTC.

This clonotype came up many times. The chain is built from TRBV2 and TRBJ1-2; D perhaps matches TRBD1 (5 bases). V shed 10 bases and J shed 1 base, with 16 bases lying between them. Germline V CDR1 and CDR2: SNHLY, FYNNEI. This CDR3 is built from 14 residues. CDR3 DNA sequence: TGTGCCACCAATAGCCAGACAGTTAACTATGGCTACACCTTC. This sequence encodes CATNSQTVNYGYTF.

The chain couples TRBV6-1 to TRBJ1-2; 7 bases are a match to TRBD1. Germline CDR1 and CDR2: MNHNS and SASEGT. CDR3 size: 17 residues. After removal of 2 bases from V and 7 bases from J, the junction contained 16 bases not matched to a gene. CDR3 residues: CASSEPEGRGTFGGYTF. The CDR3 DNA reads as TGTGCCAGCAGTGAACCCGAAGGCAGGGGGACCTTCGGTGGCTACACCTTC.

This clonotype was seen more than once but under ten times. The V call is TRBV20-1, the J call TRBJ1-1; D uncertain. The germline V gene has CDR1 DFQATT and CDR2 SNEGSKA (reference sequence). V was cut by 3 bases and J by 0 bases, with 8 bases left in between. CDR3 length: 13 residues. Here the CDR3 reads CSASTAMNTEAFF. The CDR3 DNA follows: TGCAGTGCTAGCACAGCTATGAACACTGAAGCTTTCTTT.

The chain carries TRBV5-1 and TRBJ1-3; D unresolved. The CDR3 is 13 residues long. Germline-derived CDR1 and CDR2 are SGHRS and YFSETQ. Trimming pared 4 bases from V and 8 bases from J, leaving 13 bases between. CDR3 sequence (DNA): TGCGCCAGCAGCCGCCCTGAGGGAGACACCATATATTTT. Protein: CASSRPEGDTIYF.

This clonotype occurred a few times. This chain connects TRBV20-1 to TRBJ2-3, with D uncertain. V was pared by 5 bases and J by 2 bases, with 14 bases between. The germline gives CDR1 DFQATT, CDR2 SNEGSKA (reference sequence). The CDR3 is 14 residues long. The CDR3 region has the DNA TGCAGTGCTCTCCGGGCCCTAAACACAGATACGCAGTATTTT. It codes for CSALRALNTDTQYF.

V is TRBV20-1 and J is TRBJ1-5; weak D call: TRBD1 (5 bases). The CDR3 has 12 amino acids. Per germline, CDR1 DFQATT and CDR2 SNEGSKA (reference sequence). The V and J ends lost 6 bases and 5 bases respectively, with 11 bases between them. The CDR3 DNA sequence: TGCAGTGCCTGCCCGGGGGATCAGCCCCAGCATTTT. It is translated as CSACPGDQPQHF.

CDR3 sequence: CASIWVSGIAGELFF. Here the CDR3 DNA reads TGTGCCAGCATTTGGGTTAGCGGGATCGCCGGGGAGCTGTTTTTT. The V and J genes are TRBV6-5 and TRBJ2-2, with TRBD2 identical over 8 bases. V was pared by 7 bases and J by 6 bases, with 10 bases of the junction left unmatched. The germline gives CDR1 MNHEY, CDR2 SVGAGI. The CDR3 length is 15 residues.

The chain has TRBV20-1 and TRBJ1-5, with D possibly TRBD1 on 6 matching bases. Germline V gene sequence: CDR1 DFQATT, CDR2 SNEGSKA (reference sequence). This CDR3 region has 15 residues. The V and J ends lost 3 bases and 0 bases respectively, with 12 bases between them. CDR3 nucleotides: TGCAGTGCTAGCTCCGGGGGCTATAGCAATCAGCCCCAGCATTTT. Translated, it gives CSASSGGYSNQPQHF.

This clonotype has a count of ten or more. The chain couples TRBV7-9 to TRBJ2-5; 7 bases line up with TRBD1. Germline V lookup: CDR1 SEHNR, CDR2 FQNEAQ (reference sequence). CDR3 length equals 14 residues. V shed 5 bases and J 2 bases; nucleotides not matched to a gene: 5. CDR3 DNA: TGTGCCAGCAGCCGAGGACAGGCTCAAGAGACCCAGTACTTC. Residues: CASSRGQAQETQYF.

This clonotype appeared a few times. J is TRBJ1-2 and V is TRBV9; tentative D call: TRBD1 (5 bases). Deletions cut 4 bases from V and 2 bases from J, with 12 bases between. This CDR3 is 14 amino acids long. Looked up from germline, CDR1 is SGDLS and CDR2 is YYNGEE. The CDR3 loop reads CASSSPPGNYGYTF. The CDR3 DNA follows: TGTGCCAGCAGCTCACCGCCAGGGAACTATGGCTACACCTTC.